The clone carrying this T cell receptor (beta chain) was counted between two and nine times. The record originates from a study of blood T cells in healthy people across ages. Healthy Caucasian individuals from Russia aged roughly 6 to 100 were enrolled as donors. CDR3 length: 14 residues. Between the trimmed V and J ends, which lost 4 bases and 3 bases, there was a span of 11 bases. The germline V gene encodes CDR1 SGHRS and CDR2 YFSETQ. Together with a sample-barcoded 5' primer, a J-beta primer mix was included in a second PCR lasting about 7 to 12 cycles. TCRdb analysed the 5' RACE reads with MiXCR anew, one entry per CDR3 protein. The sample shows hundreds of thousands of distinct CDR3 sequences, around 21% of them seen only once.

This receptor was obtained from a man between 65 and 79 years old in good health. The sequencing sample was made of blood. The gene calls are TRBV5-1 and TRBJ2-1; perhaps TRBD2 as D (6 bases). CDR3 in amino acids: CASSPGGGYNEQFF. Written as DNA, the CDR3 is TGCGCCAGCAGCCCCGGGGGTGGCTACAATGAGCAGTTCTTC.